These 10 T cell receptor beta chains were all obtained from the same sample, sequenced in a study of shared T cell receptors in the human thymus. Method: immunoSEQ multiplex PCR; TCRdb's copy keeps in-frame clones and lacks some. The table shows hundreds of thousands of clones, with around 85% occurring only once. This sample also appeared in a second study, on human thymus T cells.

Specimen: thymocytes. Source of these receptors: a girl under two years old with a congenital heart defect.

In its sample, this clone was seen once. This chain connects TRBV29-1 to TRBJ2-7; 8 bases fit TRBD1. Per the germline V gene, CDR1 is SQVTM and CDR2 is ANQGSEA. The CDR3 totals 16 residues. The V gene end was trimmed by 0 bases and the J gene end by 3 bases; junction bases not matched to a gene: 10. The CDR3 here is CSVEDLTGENVYEQYF. In DNA form, the CDR3 reads TGCAGCGTTGAAGATCTGACAGGGGAGAATGTCTACGAGCAGTACTTC.

This chain connects TRBV28 to TRBJ1-2; 9 bases align to TRBD1. Unmatched junction bases numbered 5, after V lost 8 bases and J lost 7 bases. The CDR3 is made up of 12 amino acids. Per germline, CDR1 MDHEN and CDR2 SYDVKM. CDR3 DNA: TGTGCCAGCCGACAGGGGGGGGGTGGCTACACCTTC. This gives the protein CASRQGGGGYTF.

The J gene is TRBJ2-3, the V gene TRBV7-2, with TRBD2 matching over 8 bases. Germline V lookup: CDR1 SGHTA, CDR2 FQGNSA. The V segment lost 5 bases and the J segment 2 bases; nucleotides outside the gene matches: 15. This CDR3 comprises 18 residues. The CDR3 is CASSASRGERGFTDTQYF. The CDR3 nucleotides are TGTGCCAGCAGCGCCTCACGGGGGGAGCGGGGGTTCACAGATACGCAGTATTTT.

The chain uses TRBV19 and TRBJ2-7; TRBD1 matches at 11 bases. The CDR3 runs 16 residues. Germline lookup yields CDR1 LNHDA and CDR2 SQIVND (reference sequence). The J segment lost 5 bases and the V segment lost 1 base, leaving 7 bases of the junction unmatched. CDR3 sequence (DNA): TGTGCCAGTAGTATAGGTCTGGGACAGGGGGACCACGAGCAGTACTTC. It specifies CASSIGLGQGDHEQYF.

The J gene is TRBJ1-1, the V gene TRBV29-1; 8 bases fit TRBD1. The CDR3 has 12 residues. Germline-derived CDR1 and CDR2 are SQVTM and ANQGSEA. The CDR3 is CTVDRENTEAFF. The DNA of the CDR3 is TGCACCGTGGACAGGGAGAACACTGAAGCTTTCTTT. Variable domain in full (rest from reference TRBV29-1 and TRBJ1-1): SAVISQKPSRDICQRGTSLTIQCQVDSQVTMMFWYRQQPGQSLTLIATANQGSEATYESGFVIDKFPISRPNLTFSTLTVSNMSPEDSSIYLCTVDRENTEAFFGQGTRLTVV.

This sequence joins TRBV14 and TRBJ2-3, with 8 bases lining up with TRBD2. The V gene's germline CDR1 is SGHDN and CDR2 FVKESK. CDR3 length: 15 residues. Trimming at V came to 1 base and at J to 6 bases, leaving 6 bases not matched to a gene. The CDR3 region is CASSQVRRGEDTQYF. The CDR3 nucleotides are TGTGCCAGCAGCCAAGTCAGGCGGGGGGAGGATACGCAGTATTTT.

The genes are TRBV2 and TRBJ1-4; D is unresolved. The CDR3 runs to 13 residues. V lost 4 bases and J lost 4, with 7 bases in between. Looked up from germline, CDR1 is SNHLY and CDR2 is FYNNEI. For the CDR3, the DNA is TGTGCCAGCAGTGGCGCACTTAATGAAAAACTGTTTTTT. Its translation: CASSGALNEKLFF.

This sequence joins TRBV5-1 and TRBJ1-1; D is uncertain. The CDR3 runs 14 residues. Trimming removed 0 bases from V and 6 bases from J, with 12 bases in between. Germline CDR1 and CDR2: SGHRS and YFSETQ. The CDR3 loop reads CASSLARGRAEAFF. DNA for the CDR3: TGCGCCAGCAGCTTGGCCCGGGGAAGGGCTGAAGCTTTCTTT. Looking up the rest from reference TRBV5-1 and TRBJ1-1 gives the full variable domain: KAGVTQTPRYLIKTRGQQVTLSCSPISGHRSVSWYQQTPGQGLQFLFEYFSETQRNKGNFPGRFSGRQFSNSRSEMNVSTLELGDSALYLCASSLARGRAEAFFGQGTRLTVV.

This chain's CDR3 is CASSLDIRASGGAGNIQYF. For the CDR3, the DNA is TGTGCCAGCAGCCTGGACATCCGGGCTAGCGGGGGGGCCGGGAACATTCAGTACTTC. The rearrangement links TRBV5-5 to TRBJ2-4, with 12 bases that match TRBD2. V lost 4 bases, J lost 7 bases, and 18 bases stayed unmatched. CDR1 and CDR2 (germline): SGHKS, YYEKEE (reference sequence). The CDR3 runs 19 residues.

The chain uses TRBV29-1 and TRBJ1-2, with D possibly matching TRBD1 (5 bases). Germline V gene lookup returns CDR1 SQVTM and CDR2 ANQGSEA. V shed 6 bases and J shed 0 bases, with 20 bases lying between them. There are 16 residues in the CDR3. The CDR3 nucleotides are TGCAGCGTGTCCACTAATAGGAGGGGCGCTAACTATGGCTACACCTTC. This gives the protein CSVSTNRRGANYGYTF.